A selection of T cell receptor beta chains follows, all from one sample in a study of blood T cell repertoires in COVID-19. Assay: immunoSEQ multiplex PCR; the TCRdb copy retains only in-frame clones and omits some. The table shows 70,000 to 80,000 clones, with 85% to 95% occurring only once. Sample: peripheral blood. The receptor source for this set is a woman aged 55-75 years with active COVID-19. Each CDR3 is given with its conserved first and last residue. Each record gives: D gene, J gene, V gene, clone size, CDR3 protein, CDR3 DNA. D genes are given only for firm matches. Only some rows state a clone size, as once, few, many or a class for expanded clones.

>NA|TRBJ2-7|TRBV7-9|NA
CASTTDTGYEQYF
TGTGCCAGCACCACGGACACTGGCTACGAGCAGTACTTC
>TRBD2|TRBJ2-3|TRBV5-4|NA
CASSLFSGRRADTQYF
TGTGCCAGCAGCTTGTTCAGCGGGAGGAGGGCAGATACGCAGTATTTT
>NA|TRBJ2-6|TRBV6-1|NA
CASSEPSGVAGANVLTF
TGTGCCAGCAGTGAACCTTCAGGGGTCGCTGGGGCCAACGTCCTGACTTTC
>NA|TRBJ2-1|TRBV2|NA
CASILKTGYNEQFF
TGTGCCAGCATCCTTAAGACAGGATACAATGAGCAGTTCTTC
>NA|TRBJ2-3|TRBV5-4|NA
CASSSDSTQYF
TGTGCCAGCAGCTCGGACAGTACGCAGTATTTT
>TRBD2|TRBJ2-1|TRBV9|once
CASSVGTSGNNEQFF
TGTGCCAGCAGCGTAGGGACTAGCGGCAACAATGAGCAGTTCTTC
>TRBD2|TRBJ2-7|TRBV7-9|NA
CASSLSGLTYEQYF
TGTGCCAGCAGCTTGTCGGGACTAACCTACGAGCAGTACTTC
>TRBD1|TRBJ1-5|TRBV28|NA
CASSLLTGSDQPQHF
TGTGCCAGCAGTTTATTGACAGGGTCGGATCAGCCCCAGCATTTT
>NA|TRBJ2-5|TRBV6-5|NA
CASSYSASPPQTQYF
TGTGCCAGCAGTTACTCGGCCTCCCCGCCCCAAACCCAGTACTTC
>NA|TRBJ2-5|TRBV5-6|NA
CASSLGAVSWDF
TGTGCCAGCAGCCTAGGGGCCGTAAGCTGGGACTTC
>TRBD2|TRBJ2-3|TRBV5-1|NA
CASSSTAGVPDTQYF
TGCGCCAGCAGCTCCACAGCGGGAGTGCCAGATACGCAGTATTTT
>TRBD2|TRBJ2-5|TRBV6-4|few
CATRGLAEETQYF
TGTGCCACCCGCGGACTAGCGGAAGAGACCCAGTACTTC
>NA|TRBJ1-3|TRBV7-9|NA
CASSFATGPPTRGNTIYF
TGTGCCAGCAGCTTCGCTACAGGCCCTCCTACGCGCGGTAACACCATATATTTT
>NA|TRBJ2-7|TRBV5-6|NA
CASSRRDGNEQYF
TGTGCCAGCAGTAGGCGGGATGGCAACGAGCAGTACTTC
>TRBD1|TRBJ1-6|TRBV5-6|NA
CASSLGTGGLSPLHF
TGTGCCAGCAGCCTAGGGACAGGGGGTCTCTCACCCCTCCACTTT
>NA|TRBJ2-6|TRBV18|NA
CASSPMPEVWSSGANVLTF
TGTGCCAGCTCACCAATGCCCGAGGTGTGGAGCTCTGGGGCCAACGTCCTGACTTTC
>NA|TRBJ1-1|TRBV19|NA
CASSIAEVYGATEAFF
TGTGCCAGTAGTATAGCGGAGGTGTATGGCGCCACTGAAGCTTTCTTT
>NA|TRBJ2-4|TRBV11-3|NA
CASSLDWSQAKNIQYF
TGTGCCAGCAGCTTAGATTGGAGTCAAGCCAAAAACATTCAGTACTTC
>NA|TRBJ1-6|TRBV28|NA
CASRLNQGPLHF
TGTGCCAGCAGGCTGAACCAGGGTCCCCTCCACTTT
>NA|TRBJ2-7|TRBV27|NA
CASSLLYSYEQYF
TGTGCCAGCAGTTTATTGTACTCCTACGAGCAGTACTTC
>TRBD1|TRBJ2-7|TRBV6-6|NA
CASSYSKGQTSYEQYF
TGTGCCAGCAGTTACTCGAAGGGACAGACCTCGTACGAGCAGTACTTC
>NA|TRBJ2-1|TRBV9|NA
CASSVSGYNEQFF
TGTGCCAGCAGCGTATCAGGGTACAATGAGCAGTTCTTC
>NA|TRBJ2-7|TRBV5-6|NA
CASSLFSGQGISYEQYF
TGTGCCAGCAGCTTGTTTTCAGGGCAAGGGATTTCCTACGAGCAGTACTTC
>NA|TRBJ2-2|TRBV11-2|NA
CASSFTAEGRELFF
TGTGCCAGCAGCTTCACGGCGGAGGGGCGGGAGCTGTTTTTT
>TRBD1|TRBJ2-5|TRBV18|once
CASSPGQGTGRETQYF
TGTGCCAGCTCACCCGGACAAGGGACAGGGCGAGAGACCCAGTACTTC
>NA|TRBJ2-5|TRBV6-5|NA
CASRHRGGETQYF
TGTGCCAGCAGACACAGGGGGGGAGAGACCCAGTACTTC
>NA|TRBJ1-2|TRBV14|NA
CASSQGSPIYYGYTF
TGTGCCAGCAGCCAAGGGAGCCCTATCTACTATGGCTACACCTTC
>NA|TRBJ2-7|TRBV19|NA
CASSRSLGQGGSYEQYF
TGTGCCAGTAGTCGGAGCTTAGGCCAGGGGGGAAGCTACGAGCAGTACTTC
>NA|TRBJ2-7|TRBV6-1|NA
CASSELFYEQYF
TGTGCCAGCAGTGAACTCTTCTACGAGCAGTACTTC
>NA|TRBJ2-1|TRBV5-5|NA
CASSLGLLQALVEQFF
TGTGCCAGCAGCTTGGGACTTCTTCAAGCGCTCGTTGAGCAGTTCTTC
>TRBD1|TRBJ2-7|TRBV18|once
CASSPGQGLEQYF
TGTGCCAGCTCACCAGGACAGGGTCTGGAGCAGTACTTC
>NA|TRBJ1-6|TRBV2|NA
CASSEARAHSPLHF
TGTGCCAGCAGTGAAGCCAGGGCGCATTCACCCCTCCACTTT
>TRBD1|TRBJ1-2|TRBV4-1|NA
CASSQDWTGVGYTF
TGCGCCAGCAGCCAAGACTGGACAGGGGTCGGCTACACCTTC
>NA|TRBJ2-4|TRBV3-1/TRBV3-2|NA
CASSQAGTSNIQYF
TGTGCCAGCAGCCAAGCCGGGACTTCAAACATTCAGTACTTC
>TRBD1|TRBJ2-1|TRBV5-1|NA
CASSLDDAGGYNEQFF
TGCGCCAGCAGCTTGGATGATGCAGGGGGCTACAATGAGCAGTTCTTC
>NA|TRBJ1-1|TRBV25-1|NA
CASSENTGRTEAFF
TGTGCCAGCAGTGAAAATACAGGGCGCACTGAAGCTTTCTTT
>NA|TRBJ1-2|TRBV29-1|NA
CSVEPRVYYGYTF
TGCAGCGTTGAGCCCAGGGTGTACTATGGCTACACCTTC
>NA|TRBJ2-1|TRBV10-2|once
CASSRQRVTNEQFF
TGCGCCAGTTCGAGACAGCGGGTTACGAATGAGCAGTTCTTC
>NA|TRBJ2-3|TRBV27|NA
CASSLRRGDTQYF
TGTGCCAGCAGTTTAAGGAGGGGAGATACGCAGTATTTT
>NA|TRBJ1-6|TRBV5-6|NA
CASSLSGNSPLHF
TGTGCCAGCAGCTTGTCAGGGAATTCACCCCTCCACTTT
>NA|TRBJ2-2|TRBV13|NA
CASSLLEGVNTGELFF
TGTGCCAGCAGCTTATTAGAGGGGGTGAACACCGGGGAGCTGTTTTTT